The 3 T cell receptor beta chains presented below share a single source sample, sequenced in a study of blood T cell repertoires in COVID-19. Method: immunoSEQ multiplex PCR; TCRdb's copy keeps in-frame clones and lacks some. The sample lists a few hundred thousand clones; about 90% were seen once. The sequenced sample consisted of peripheral blood. The source is a woman aged 55-69 years with COVID-19, enrolled during active disease.

This clone was counted a few times. The chain joins TRBV9 to TRBJ1-5; D call uncertain. Germline-derived CDR1 and CDR2 are SGDLS and YYNGEE. The V and J ends lost 0 bases and 2 bases respectively, with 12 bases between them. This CDR3 region has 16 residues. As DNA, the CDR3 is TGTGCCAGCAGCGTAGATGGTGGCGGCGGCAATCAGCCCCAGCATTTT. Protein sequence: CASSVDGGGGNQPQHF.

DNA for the CDR3: TGTGCCAGCTCACCAGAGACAGAGCAGTTCTTC. It encodes CASSPETEQFF. The chain employs TRBV18 and TRBJ2-1; D gene uncertain. With 2 bases removed from V and 10 bases from J, the gap between germline ends came to 6 bases. This CDR3 is built from 11 residues. CDR1 is KGHSH, CDR2 LQKENI, per germline.

The V call is TRBV5-1, the J call TRBJ1-2; 11 bases match TRBD1. CDR3 length equals 17 residues. The V gene's germline CDR1 is SGHRS and CDR2 YFSETQ. V shed 3 bases, J shed 4 bases, and the junction held 11 bases outside the gene matches. This CDR3 is CASSSGTGGLLFYGYTF. CDR3 DNA sequence: TGCGCCAGCAGCTCCGGGACAGGGGGTCTCCTTTTCTATGGCTACACCTTC.